Listed below are T cell receptor beta chains from one sample, sequenced in a study of blood T cell repertoires in COVID-19. Using immunoSEQ multiplex PCR, the repertoire was profiled, and TCRdb retains in-frame clones only, with some absent. The table shows roughly 350,000 clones, with about nine tenths occurring only once. Sequencing was carried out using peripheral blood. These TCRs come from a woman in her 70s with COVID-19, enrolled during active disease. Each CDR3 is given with its conserved first and last residue. D genes are given only for firm matches. A clone size is listed for some rows: how often the clone was seen (once, few, many), or a class if it is expanded.

d_call j_call clone_size cdr3_length v_call cdr3_aa cdr3_nt
TRBD2 TRBJ2-7 . 16 TRBV6-5 CASSYSLTSGRREQYF TGTGCCAGCAGTTACTCTTTAACTAGCGGGAGGAGGGAGCAGTACTTC
. TRBJ1-5 . 14 TRBV7-8 CASSLQGTNQPQHF TGTGCCAGCAGCTTACAGGGAACAAATCAGCCCCAGCATTTT
TRBD2 TRBJ2-2 few 16 TRBV9 CASSHPPSGGIGELFF TGTGCCAGCAGCCACCCCCCCAGCGGGGGTATCGGGGAGCTGTTTTTT
. TRBJ1-1 . 12 TRBV18 CASSTGSAEAFF TGTGCCAGCTCCACCGGGAGCGCTGAAGCTTTCTTT
TRBD1 TRBJ1-2 . 15 TRBV27 CASSLSLTGTGGYTF TGTGCCAGCAGTTTATCACTAACAGGGACAGGAGGCTACACCTTC
. TRBJ2-3 . 15 TRBV3-1/TRBV3-2 CASSHLASSTDTQYF TGTGCCAGCAGCCACCTAGCGAGTAGCACAGATACGCAGTATTTT
. TRBJ1-4 . 15 TRBV3-1/TRBV3-2 CASSPVGGAAEKLFF TGTGCCAGCAGCCCCGTTGGGGGGGCTGCAGAAAAACTGTTTTTT
. TRBJ2-6 . 18 TRBV10-3 CAISESKSGGERANVLTF TGTGCCATCAGTGAGTCGAAGAGTGGCGGCGAGAGGGCCAACGTCCTGACTTTC
TRBD1 TRBJ2-7 . 14 TRBV19 CASSTGQGRSWQYF TGTGCCAGTAGTACGGGACAGGGCCGGTCCTGGCAGTACTTC
. TRBJ1-2 . 18 TRBV28 CASSPHLITYSGSYGYTF TGTGCCAGCAGTCCCCACCTTATTACTTACAGTGGGTCCTATGGCTACACCTTC
TRBD1 TRBJ1-2 . 14 TRBV24-1 CATSTGTGAYGYTF TGTGCCACCAGTACCGGGACAGGGGCCTATGGCTACACCTTC
TRBD1 TRBJ2-3 . 15 TRBV27 CASTRDRGATDTQYF TGTGCCAGCACCCGGGACAGGGGTGCAACAGATACGCAGTATTTT
. TRBJ1-2 . 13 TRBV4-3 CASSPDRNERYTF TGCGCCAGCAGCCCGGACAGAAACGAGCGCTACACCTTC
. TRBJ1-1 . 10 TRBV20-1 CSAKSEEAFF TGCAGTGCTAAGTCGGAGGAAGCTTTCTTT
TRBD2 TRBJ2-3 . 17 TRBV6-2/TRBV6-3 CASSYLGLAGGPVTQYF TGTGCCAGCAGTTACCTCGGACTAGCGGGGGGGCCAGTTACGCAGTATTTT
TRBD1 TRBJ1-1 many 13 TRBV19 CASSSSGGTGAFF TGTGCCAGTAGTTCTTCAGGGGGGACTGGAGCTTTCTTT